The T cell receptor beta chain under discussion was sequenced for a study of Ad26.COV2.S vaccination and SARS-CoV-2 variants. Study-level results: Vaccinated and placebo-treated recipients had similar non-spike TCR breadth.

TCRdb keeps only in-frame clones here, not all; method: immunoSEQ multiplex PCR. The sample has fewer than 400,000 clones, roughly 88% seen once. As to treatment: roughly 18 received Ad26.COV2.S at low or high dose, single or two shots; five or six received placebo; per-sample allocation not given. Sampling was performed 63 days after the first vaccine or placebo injection. As for this clone: Its matching antigen is unknown.

The germline gives CDR1 SEHNR, CDR2 FQNEAQ (reference sequence). The CDR3 is made up of 13 amino acids. The junction had 8 bases not matched to a gene; V was cut back by 5 bases and J by 8 bases. This material consisted of peripheral blood, taken in a trial of Ad26.COV2.S vaccine versus placebo. The clonotype was recovered from a person aged 18-60 years who received the Ad26.COV2.S COVID-19 vaccine or a placebo. The chain has TRBV7-9 and TRBJ1-2; TRBD1 matches 7 bases. CDR3 sequence: CASSPDRARGYTF. In nucleotides, the CDR3 is TGTGCCAGCAGCCCTGACAGGGCTCGCGGCTACACCTTC.